The 17 T cell receptor beta chains below were found in one sample sequenced in a study of beta chain features in type 1 diabetes. These receptors lack a known antigen. Study-wide findings and caveats: Shorter TCRB CDR3s, moderately but significantly so, were found in Type 1 diabetes patients in all four CD4+ subsets.

Since all of the isolated RNA was reverse transcribed, expressed TCRB transcripts were what got sequenced. Generated by immunoSEQ multiplex PCR, the TCRdb table keeps only in-frame clones and is missing some. The table includes hundreds of thousands of clones, roughly 13% detected once. Sequencing input: naive CD4+ T cells from blood. Every receptor here comes from a young man with type 1 diabetes.

There are a few counts of this clone. The chain employs TRBV7-9 and TRBJ2-2, with D perhaps assigned TRBD1 or TRBD2 (5 bases each). V was shortened by 5 bases and J by 7 bases, with 14 bases between the two germline ends. Germline V lookup: CDR1 SEHNR, CDR2 FQNEAQ (reference sequence). There are 14 residues in the CDR3. The CDR3 loop reads CASSPTEGHGELFF. The CDR3 region has the DNA TGTGCCAGCAGCCCGACTGAGGGGCACGGGGAGCTGTTTTTT.

The genes are TRBV28 and TRBJ1-6; 7 bases are a match to TRBD1. CDR3 length equals 15 residues. The germline V gene encodes CDR1 MDHEN and CDR2 SYDVKM. The J segment lost 10 bases and the V segment lost 2 bases, leaving 8 bases of the junction unmatched. For the CDR3, the DNA is TGTGCCAGCAGTTTAACAGGGGCCAGCCAATCACCCCTCCACTTT. This translates into CASSLTGASQSPLHF.

A few counts support this clone. This chain connects TRBV5-1 to TRBJ2-3; D assignment may be TRBD1 or TRBD2 (5 bases each). V dropped 3 bases and J dropped 3 bases, with 11 bases sitting between them. The CDR3 has 14 amino acids. From germline, CDR1 is SGHRS and CDR2 YFSETQ. Here the CDR3 reads CASSSTGPTDTQYF. In DNA, the CDR3 is TGCGCCAGCAGCTCGACGGGACCTACAGATACGCAGTATTTT.

The rearrangement uses TRBV7-2 and TRBJ2-3; D is perhaps TRBD2 (6 bases). This CDR3 spans 12 amino acids. Germline CDR1 and CDR2: SGHTA and FQGNSA. Trimming removed 4 bases from V and 7 bases from J, with 9 bases in between. The CDR3 spells CASSSGGNTQYF. In DNA form, the CDR3 reads TGTGCCAGCAGCTCGGGCGGGAATACGCAGTATTTT. Based on the CDR3 plus reference TRBV7-2 and TRBJ2-3, the full variable domain is GAGVSQSPSNKVTEKGKDVELRCDPISGHTALYWYRQSLGQGLEFLIYFQGNSAPDKSGLPSDRFSAERTGGSVSTLTIQRTQQEDSAVYLCASSSGGNTQYFGPGTRLTVL.

This sequence joins TRBV10-2 and TRBJ2-6; TRBD2 aligns across 8 bases. V lost 5 bases, J lost 0 bases, and 6 bases stayed unmatched. The CDR3 totals 17 residues. In germline, CDR1 is WSHSY, CDR2 SAAADI. The CDR3 coding sequence is TGCGCCAGCAGTAGTGGCGGGGGGTCCTCTGGGGCCAACGTCCTGACTTTC. Its protein product is CASSSGGGSSGANVLTF.

This clone was seen more than once but under ten times. The V gene is TRBV7-2, the J gene TRBJ2-1, with D unclear. The CDR3 extends over 11 amino acids. Per germline, CDR1 SGHTA and CDR2 FQGNSA. V lost 8 bases, J lost 10 bases, and 12 bases lay in between. CDR3 region: CASRAYEEQFF. DNA for the CDR3: TGTGCCAGCCGAGCCTACGAGGAGCAGTTCTTC.

In its sample, this clone was seen a few times. The chain carries TRBV7-8 and TRBJ2-3, with D possibly matching TRBD1 (6 bases). Trimming pared 5 bases from V and 0 bases from J, leaving 9 bases between. This CDR3 is 14 amino acids long. Germline assignment: CDR1 SGHVS and CDR2 FQNEAQ. CDR3: CASSRDRSTDTQYF. DNA of the CDR3: TGTGCCAGCAGCCGAGACAGGAGCACAGATACGCAGTATTTT.

This clone has just a few counts. This chain uses TRBV30 with TRBJ1-1, with D maybe TRBD1 (6 bases). Deletions cut 5 bases from V and 1 base from J, with 14 bases between. CDR3 size: 14 residues. Germline-derived CDR1 and CDR2 are GTSNPN and SVGIG (reference sequence). The chain's CDR3 is CAWEALGGNTEAFF. Here the CDR3 DNA reads TGTGCCTGGGAAGCCCTAGGGGGGAACACTGAAGCTTTCTTT.

The sample holds a few counts of this clone. Other DNA sequences in the same sample also yield this CDR3. The chain uses TRBV7-2 and TRBJ2-5; TRBD2 agrees at 7 bases. V gave up 3 bases and J gave up 5 bases; unmatched junction bases: 3. The CDR3 consists of 13 residues. Germline V gene data show CDR1 as SGHTA and CDR2 as FQGNSA. The CDR3 DNA sequence: TGTGCCAGCAGCTTCGCGGGAGTGGAGACCCAGTACTTC. It is translated as CASSFAGVETQYF.

This clone has more than one count but fewer than ten. This chain connects TRBV7-2 to TRBJ1-5, with D unresolved. CDR1 and CDR2 from the germline V gene are SGHTA and FQGNSA. This CDR3 has 15 amino acids. V was cut by 3 bases and J by 1 base, with 10 bases left in between. The CDR3 protein is CASSFVSESNQPQHF. The DNA for the CDR3 is TGTGCCAGCAGCTTCGTTAGCGAGAGCAATCAGCCCCAGCATTTT.

This clone was picked up a small number of times. V is TRBV7-2 and J is TRBJ2-1, with D perhaps matching TRBD1 (5 bases). CDR3 length: 13 amino acids. Germline V CDR1 and CDR2: SGHTA, FQGNSA. With 5 bases removed from V and 10 bases from J, the gap between germline ends came to 15 bases. CDR3 residues: CASSVRGVREQFF. The CDR3 DNA follows: TGTGCCAGCAGCGTTAGGGGCGTCCGGGAGCAGTTCTTC.

The rearrangement joins TRBV4-2 to TRBJ1-1, with TRBD1 matching over 7 bases. V was pared by 1 base and J by 4 bases, with 18 bases of the junction left unmatched. The length of the CDR3 is 19 residues. The germline CDR1 and CDR2 sequences are LGHNA and YNFKEQ. DNA for the CDR3: TGTGCCAGCAGCCAAGTGATGAGTGAAAGGGGACAGAAGTTCACTGAAGCTTTCTTT. It specifies CASSQVMSERGQKFTEAFF.

The table lists this clone with a few counts. Other DNA sequences from this sample encode an identical CDR3 as well. V gene TRBV29-1 combines with J gene TRBJ1-4, with TRBD1 matching 9 bases. From germline, CDR1 is SQVTM and CDR2 ANQGSEA. Trimming removed 5 bases from V and 2 bases from J; junction bases left unmatched: 3. CDR3 length: 14 amino acids. This chain's CDR3 is CSVFTGGTNEKLFF. DNA of the CDR3: TGCAGCGTTTTTACAGGGGGCACTAATGAAAAACTGTTTTTT.

This clone appeared a few times. The V and J genes are TRBV30 and TRBJ2-2, with D maybe TRBD2 (6 bases). This CDR3 spans 14 amino acids. V was clipped by 8 bases and J by 6 bases, with 19 bases between them. Per germline, CDR1 GTSNPN and CDR2 SVGIG (reference sequence). CDR3 in DNA: TGTGCCCGAAATGGGGACTCAGGACCCGGGGAGCTGTTTTTT. Encoded protein: CARNGDSGPGELFF.

This clone was counted a few times. The chain joins TRBV30 to TRBJ1-6, with D uncertain. Trimming removed 3 bases from V and 8 bases from J, with 14 bases in between. The CDR3 contains 14 residues. Per the germline V gene, CDR1 is GTSNPN and CDR2 is SVGIG (reference sequence). DNA of the CDR3: TGTGCCTGGAGCCCGAGCCTTTACGATTCACCCCTCCACTTT. Encoded protein: CAWSPSLYDSPLHF.

In its sample, this clone was seen a few times. The rearrangement joins TRBV5-1 to TRBJ2-7; D uncertain. The CDR3 runs to 13 residues. Between the trimmed V and J ends, which lost 2 bases and 1 base, there was a span of 7 bases. CDR1 is SGHRS and CDR2 is YFSETQ in the germline V gene. CDR3 amino acids: CASSFLPSYEQYF. The DNA of the CDR3 is TGCGCCAGCAGCTTTCTCCCATCCTACGAGCAGTACTTC.

This clone was recorded a few times. This chain uses TRBV28 with TRBJ2-6; TRBD1 matches at 8 bases. V was clipped by 5 bases and J by 1 base; unmatched bases: 7. The CDR3 loop spans 17 amino acids. Germline CDR1 MDHEN, CDR2 SYDVKM. The CDR3 protein is CASSKGQGLSGANVLTF. The CDR3 DNA reads as TGTGCCAGCAGTAAAGGACAGGGCCTATCTGGGGCCAACGTCCTGACTTTC. The variable domain in full, completed from reference TRBV28 and TRBJ2-6, reads DVKVTQSSRYLVKRTGEKVFLECVQDMDHENMFWYRQDPGLGLRLIYFSYDVKMKEKGDIPEGYSVSREKKERFSLILESASTNQTSMYLCASSKGQGLSGANVLTFGAGSRLTVL.